This TCR beta chain was identified during a study of blood T cell repertoires in COVID-19. Study information: The origin of the acute and convalescent COVID-19 samples was the United States, Italy and Spain. PBMCs, B-cell-depleted T cells, or T cells provided the cDNA or gDNA that made up the material.

Germline CDR1 LGHDT, CDR2 YNNKEL (reference sequence). Trimming removed 0 bases at V and 1 base at J, with 12 bases between. The CDR3 has 17 residues. Original analysis: Reference gene primer amplification yielded estimated nucleated cell counts. The assay was immunoSEQ multiplex PCR, and TCRdb's table has in-frame clones only and misses some. V, J and clone size are those of that table, while D and trimming were read from the DNA. The sample includes about 70,000 clones, nearly 90% of them seen just once. This chain uses TRBV3-1 (or the pseudogene TRBV3-2) with TRBJ2-2, with a possible D match to TRBD2 (6 bases). The clonotype comes from a man aged 55 to 70 with acute or convalescent COVID-19. The sample was peripheral blood. The CDR3 sequence is CASSQDWGVRNTGELFF. Written as DNA, the CDR3 is TGTGCCAGCAGCCAAGATTGGGGGGTTCGGAACACCGGGGAGCTGTTTTTT.